This TCR beta chain stems from a study of shared clonotypes between healthy human individuals. Naive CD8 populations comprised CD45RO-negative cells positively selected for CCR7, excluding terminally differentiated effector memory CD45RA+ cells. Germline CDR1 reads MNHEY; CDR2 reads SMNVEV (reference sequence). V was clipped by 1 base and J by 0 bases, with 10 bases between them. This CDR3 comprises 15 residues. Sequencing used immunoSEQ multiplex PCR; TCRdb keeps in-frame clones, though not all of them. The table has around 1,900,000 clones, roughly 95% seen once; the top ten hold more than 1.5%. What was sequenced was naive CD8+ T cells from PBMCs. V is TRBV27 and J is TRBJ2-7, with D unresolved. The receptor's source is a man younger than 35 in good health. Some clones in this sample may be carry-over from other donors' samples. CDR3 sequence reads: CASSLYSGGSYEQYF. CDR3 sequence (DNA): TGTGCCAGCAGTTTATATAGTGGCGGCTCCTACGAGCAGTACTTC.